This TCR beta chain stems from a study of pediatric ulcerative colitis (dated by TCRdb to the late 2010s). Some background on the complete study: From under 10 newly diagnosed, treatment-naive pediatric ulcerative colitis patients and a few non-IBD control children, paired blood and rectal samples were collected.

The control children had a colonoscopy because IBD was suspected, but their endoscopy was normal both macroscopically and histologically, and none were diagnosed with IBD within the following year. A blood sample was obtained concurrently with the colonoscopy. The Wizard kit (Promega) was used to extract genomic DNA from blood and intestinal samples. General study outcomes and caveats: A couple of rectal CDR3 clonotypes were detected in all ulcerative colitis patients and were not detected in any of the controls. Only a handful of individuals were included in the healthy control group, which was small. Features of the rectal repertoire distinguished controls, mild-moderate colitis patients and acute severe colitis patients, and in acute severe colitis, rectal diversity was reduced because of clonal expansions. Because repertoires were derived from total lymphocyte DNA, patterns in rare subsets such as regulatory T cells may not have been reflected. Compared with controls, ulcerative colitis patients showed significantly higher autologous blood-rectal clonal overlap, a finding that suggests increased T cell trafficking to inflamed tissue. A couple of patients' blood samples yielded substantially fewer templates for technical reasons and were excluded from blood-rectal overlap analysis.

Using the immunoSEQ TRB Survey service, rearranged CDR3 beta regions were amplified from genomic DNA with multiplex V and J primers. To keep sequencing depth the same across samples, survey-level depth of up to 500,000 reads per sample was applied. The libraries were purified, combined into pools and sequenced with Illumina technology. Regarding the original processing steps: immunoSEQ online tools were used for productive clonality, sample overlap, pairwise scatters, CDR3 beta length, V/D/J gene usage and productiveness. Calculated diversity was defined as the number of unique rearrangements divided by total templates, multiplied by 100, and Shannon and Simpson indices were computed as well. Principal component analysis was performed on Z-score normalized data with the R prcomp function and the ggbiplot package. Morisita's index was used to quantify blood-rectal clonal overlap within each subject. TCRdb mirrors the immuneACCESS table, restricted to in-frame sequences. Some clones are absent from its copies; in checked studies, under half trace to an unresolved V gene, and the reason for the others is unknown. V and J calls and clone size are copied from that table; D and trimming were computed from the DNA. The sample records around 4,700 clones, around 94% of which are singletons. The ten largest clonotypes hold around 1.1% of the sample.

Turning to this clone: Its antigen is currently not known. No clone much larger than this one lies a single base away; base qualities are absent.

According to the germline V gene, CDR1 reads SGHDN and CDR2 reads FVKESK. V has 1 base trimmed and J has 4 bases trimmed; junction bases matching no gene number 12. The CDR3 numbers 20 residues from cysteine through phenylalanine. The sequence is cut down to CDR3 DNA, 60 bases in frame from base 1. Sequenced material: blood. Here the chain combines TRBV14 and TRBJ2-1; 14 central bases correspond to TRBD2. The TCR sequence derives from a boy aged 5-17 years who was a control in a study of pediatric ulcerative colitis. The CDR3 loop reads CASSQGMRLAGGLHYNEQFF. The DNA sequence is given as TGTGCCAGCAGCCAAGGCATGAGACTAGCGGGAGGGCTACATTACAATGAGCAGTTCTTC. Joined to the reference TRBV14 and TRBJ2-1 proteins, this CDR3 gives the full variable domain: EAGVTQFPSHSVIEKGQTVTLRCDPISGHDNLYWYRRVMGKEIKFLLHFVKESKQDESGMPNNRFLAERTGGTYSTLKVQPAELEDSGVYFCASSQGMRLAGGLHYNEQFFGPGTRLTVL.